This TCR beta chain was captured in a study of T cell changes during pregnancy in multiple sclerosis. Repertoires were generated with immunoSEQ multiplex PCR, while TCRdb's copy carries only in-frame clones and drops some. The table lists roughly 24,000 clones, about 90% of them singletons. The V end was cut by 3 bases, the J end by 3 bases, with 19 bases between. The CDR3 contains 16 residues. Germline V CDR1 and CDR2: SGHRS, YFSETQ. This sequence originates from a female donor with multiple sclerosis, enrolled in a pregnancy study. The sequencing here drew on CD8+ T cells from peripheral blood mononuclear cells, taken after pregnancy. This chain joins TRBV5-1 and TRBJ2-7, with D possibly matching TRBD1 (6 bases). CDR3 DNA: TGCGCCAGCAGCTGGGAGCCAACAGGGACGGTCTACGAGCAGTACTTC. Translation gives CASSWEPTGTVYEQYF.